These 23 T cell receptor beta chains were sequenced from one sample in a study of T cell responses to AZD1222 COVID-19 vaccine. Clones were read by immunoSEQ multiplex PCR, and TCRdb kept only the in-frame ones, dropping some. Of approximately 120,000 clones listed, around 87% are singletons. The sample in question was peripheral blood, obtained on day 0 of AZD1222 vaccination. Receptors originate from an adult in good health.

The V gene is TRBV5-4, the J gene TRBJ2-2; D might be TRBD1 (6 bases). The CDR3 length is 15 residues. V lost 4 bases, J lost 1 base, and 11 bases lay in between. The germline CDR1 and CDR2 sequences are SGHNT and YYREEE (reference sequence). The CDR3 here is CASSRPTGNTGELFF. The CDR3, as DNA: TGTGCCAGCAGCCGCCCGACAGGGAACACCGGGGAGCTGTTTTTT.

As for this clone: The sample has other DNA sequences that encode this CDR3 too. This chain connects TRBV2 to TRBJ1-1; no reliable D call. The CDR3 length is 14 residues. Germline CDR1 is SNHLY and CDR2 is FYNNEI. V was clipped by 3 bases and J by 5 bases, with 13 bases between them. The CDR3 here is CASSEVGLGTEAFF. The CDR3 DNA sequence: TGTGCCAGCAGTGAGGTAGGGTTAGGGACTGAAGCTTTCTTT.

This chain links TRBV4-3 with TRBJ2-6; D unresolved. V was pared by 3 bases and J by 3 bases, with 21 bases between. In germline, CDR1 is LGHNA, CDR2 YSLEER. The CDR3 length is 19 residues. This CDR3 reads CASSQTGPHGAFGANVLTF. The CDR3 nucleotides are TGCGCCAGCAGCCAGACCGGGCCCCACGGTGCATTTGGGGCCAACGTCCTGACTTTC.

The chain uses TRBV29-1 and TRBJ2-1; TRBD2 aligns across 8 bases. Germline CDR1 and CDR2: SQVTM and ANQGSEA. V trimming: 6 bases; J trimming: 0 bases; junction bases outside the gene matches: 13. This CDR3 has 17 amino acids. In DNA form, the CDR3 reads TGCAGCGTCGAGGATAGCGGGGCCTTCGGCTCCTACAATGAGCAGTTCTTC. Amino acids: CSVEDSGAFGSYNEQFF.

V usage is TRBV13 and J usage is TRBJ1-5; D is perhaps TRBD1 (6 bases). The germline V gene has CDR1 PRHDT and CDR2 FYEKMQ (reference sequence). Trimming left V 0 bases short and J 7 bases short, with 16 bases between. This CDR3 is 16 amino acids long. In DNA form, the CDR3 reads TGTGCCAGCAGCTTAGGGGGAACAGGGTTAGGGCAGCCCCAGCATTTT. Amino acids: CASSLGGTGLGQPQHF.

Worth noting for this clone: The same CDR3 also results from other DNA sequences found in this sample. This chain connects TRBV28 to TRBJ1-6; unclear D gene. CDR3 size: 13 residues. Looked up from germline, CDR1 is MDHEN and CDR2 is SYDVKM. With 4 bases removed from V and 7 bases from J, the gap between germline ends came to 8 bases. This CDR3 reads CASSSGGNSPLHF. Written as DNA, the CDR3 is TGTGCCAGCAGTTCAGGTGGGAATTCACCCCTCCACTTT.

Here the CDR3 DNA reads TGTGCCAGCAGCAAACCAGCGGGACAACTCACAGATACGCAGTATTTT. Its protein product is CASSKPAGQLTDTQYF. The rearrangement links TRBV21-1 to TRBJ2-3; the D segment call TRBD2 is taken from the table without a DNA check. TRBV21-1 is a listed pseudogene. The CDR3 is 16 amino acids.

This sequence joins TRBV18 and TRBJ1-1, with TRBD1 identical over 7 bases. Germline V gene sequence: CDR1 KGHSH, CDR2 LQKENI. V shed 1 base and J 8 bases; nucleotides not matched to a gene: 1. This CDR3 comprises 12 residues. CDR3 protein: CASSPQGAEAFF. CDR3 sequence (DNA): TGTGCCAGCTCACCACAGGGGGCAGAAGCTTTCTTT.

The CDR3 DNA reads TGTGCCAGCTCACCCACCGGGGACCCAGGGTTCTTC. It yields the protein CASSPTGDPGFF. V and J are TRBV18 and TRBJ2-1; tentatively, D is TRBD1 or TRBD2 (5 bases each). This CDR3 spans 12 amino acids. Trimming cost V 3 bases and J 15 bases, with 15 bases left between them. In germline, CDR1 is KGHSH, CDR2 LQKENI. Variable domain in full (rest from reference TRBV18 and TRBJ2-1): NAGVMQNPRHLVRRRGQEARLRCSPMKGHSHVYWYRQLPEEGLKFMVYLQKENIIDESGMPKERFSAEFPKEGPSILRIQQVVRGDSAAYFCASSPTGDPGFFGPGTRLTVL.

CDR3 region: CASSPGIGGTDTQYF. The CDR3 DNA sequence: TGTGCCAGCAGCCCAGGGATCGGGGGCACAGATACGCAGTATTTT. This chain links TRBV7-2 with TRBJ2-3; D is tentatively TRBD1 or TRBD2 (5 bases each). The CDR3 covers 15 residues. V was cut by 5 bases and J by 1 base, with 13 bases left in between. From germline, CDR1 is SGHTA and CDR2 FQGNSA.

The CDR3 is CASSFPGQNPYEQYF. DNA of the CDR3: TGTGCCAGCAGCTTCCCGGGTCAGAATCCCTACGAGCAGTACTTC. The V gene is TRBV5-6, the J gene TRBJ2-7; D is unclear. V was shortened by 2 bases and J by 2 bases, with 14 bases between the two germline ends. The CDR3 is made up of 15 amino acids. Germline CDR1 and CDR2: SGHDT and YYEEEE.

The rearrangement uses TRBV7-8 and TRBJ1-6; D gene unclear. Germline CDR1 is SGHVS and CDR2 is FQNEAQ. The V and J ends lost 2 bases and 15 bases respectively, with 20 bases between them. The length of the CDR3 is 15 residues. The CDR3 sequence: CASSLFRATLNLLHF. CDR3 sequence (DNA): TGTGCCAGCAGCTTATTTCGAGCCACCTTGAATCTCCTCCACTTT.

The rearrangement joins TRBV2 to TRBJ2-4, with TRBD2 identical over 13 bases. CDR3 length equals 15 residues. J gave up 7 bases and V 8 bases, and 8 bases lay outside the gene matches. CDR1 SNHLY and CDR2 FYNNEI come from the germline V gene. The CDR3 coding sequence is TGTGCCAGCGGCCCGGGACTAGCGGGACCGAACATTCAGTACTTC. The encoded protein is CASGPGLAGPNIQYF.

The chain links TRBV10-3 to TRBJ1-1, with TRBD1 matching over 7 bases. V lost 5 bases and J lost 3; bases outside the gene matches: 6. This CDR3 contains 14 residues. The V gene's germline CDR1 is ENHRY and CDR2 SYGVKD. CDR3 DNA: TGTGCCATCAGTCGACAGGGTGGTGACACTGAAGCTTTCTTT. Encoded protein: CAISRQGGDTEAFF.

This chain uses TRBV28 with TRBJ2-7; possibly TRBD1 for D (6 bases). CDR1 is MDHEN, CDR2 SYDVKM, per germline. The length of the CDR3 is 11 residues. Trimming stripped 11 bases from V and 3 bases from J, with 11 bases between. CDR3 sequence (DNA): TGTGCCGCCGGGGACAACTACGAGCAGTACTTC. The encoded protein is CAAGDNYEQYF.

The chain uses TRBV9 and TRBJ1-2; D is perhaps TRBD1 (5 bases). Trimming removed 0 bases from V and 5 bases from J, with 17 bases in between. The CDR3 runs 16 residues. Germline CDR1 SGDLS, CDR2 YYNGEE. CDR3 sequence reads: CASSVADGARTYGYTF. The DNA of the CDR3 is TGTGCCAGCAGCGTAGCCGACGGGGCTCGTACTTATGGCTACACCTTC.

A note on this clone: The same CDR3 is also encoded by other DNA sequences in this sample. CDR3 coding DNA: TGTGCCAGCAGCCCAGACAAGAATCAGCCCCAGCATTTT. Translating gives CASSPDKNQPQHF. The chain recombines TRBV7-2 with TRBJ1-5; D is unclear. Germline-derived CDR1 and CDR2 are SGHTA and FQGNSA. The CDR3 spans 13 residues. The V end lost 5 bases, the J end lost 4 bases, and 9 bases lay between the germline ends.

V gene TRBV9 combines with J gene TRBJ1-1; 9 bases agree with TRBD1. V lost 2 bases and J lost 5; bases outside the gene matches: 4. Germline assignment: CDR1 SGDLS and CDR2 YYNGEE. The CDR3 length is 14 residues. CDR3 in amino acids: CASSVGTGSTEAFF. The CDR3 DNA is TGTGCCAGCAGCGTTGGGACAGGGAGTACTGAAGCTTTCTTT.

The V and J genes are TRBV19 and TRBJ1-2; no definite D call. Germline CDR1 is LNHDA and CDR2 is SQIVND (reference sequence). Trimming took off 3 bases at V and 7 bases at J, with 12 bases between the two ends. This CDR3 has 13 residues. The CDR3 DNA follows: TGTGCCAGTAGTATTTATCCGGACGGTGGCTACACCTTC. It is translated as CASSIYPDGGYTF.

CDR3 bases: TGTGCCAGCAGCTTAATCGAGGGGTGGGAGACCCAGTACTTC. It specifies CASSLIEGWETQYF. This sequence joins TRBV7-2 and TRBJ2-5; the D call may be TRBD1 or TRBD2 (5 bases each). V lost 2 bases to trimming and J lost 5 bases, with 12 bases between them. CDR3 length equals 14 residues. Germline CDR1 is SGHTA and CDR2 is FQGNSA. Together with reference TRBV7-2 and TRBJ2-5, the CDR3 gives the full variable domain: GAGVSQSPSNKVTEKGKDVELRCDPISGHTALYWYRQSLGQGLEFLIYFQGNSAPDKSGLPSDRFSAERTGGSVSTLTIQRTQQEDSAVYLCASSLIEGWETQYFGPGTRLLVL.

CDR3 coding DNA: TGTGCCAGCAGCCTGGGAGCGACGAATCTCTACGAGCAGTACTTC. Protein sequence: CASSLGATNLYEQYF. The chain links TRBV7-2 to TRBJ2-7, with a possible D match to TRBD2 (5 bases). Trimming took 5 bases from V and 3 from J, leaving 17 bases between them. CDR3 length equals 15 residues. CDR1 and CDR2 from the germline V gene are SGHTA and FQGNSA.

V usage is TRBV6-2 or TRBV6-3 and J usage is TRBJ1-5; weak D call: TRBD1 (6 bases). This CDR3 region has 15 residues. Germline assignment: CDR1 MNHEY and CDR2 SVGEGT. V lost 6 bases and J lost 1, with 13 bases in between. CDR3 DNA sequence: TGTGCCAGCAGCACAACAGGGAGGAGCAATCAGCCCCAGCATTTT. Amino acids: CASSTTGRSNQPQHF.

This chain links TRBV2 with TRBJ2-1; 7 nucleotides line up with TRBD2. Germline V gene lookup returns CDR1 SNHLY and CDR2 FYNNEI. Losses at the gene ends were 1 base for V and 8 bases for J; bases not matched to a gene: 11. The CDR3 runs to 16 residues. This chain's CDR3 is CASSEGEGRYIDEQFF. The DNA of the CDR3 is TGTGCCAGCAGTGAAGGGGAGGGTAGGTATATTGATGAGCAGTTCTTC.